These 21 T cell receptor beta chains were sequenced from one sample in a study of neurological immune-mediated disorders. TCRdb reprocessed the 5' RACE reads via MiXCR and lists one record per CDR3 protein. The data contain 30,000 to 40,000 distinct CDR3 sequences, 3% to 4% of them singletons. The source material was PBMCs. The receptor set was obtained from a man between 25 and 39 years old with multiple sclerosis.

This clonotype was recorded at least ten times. CDR3 sequence: CASSLRGQNTEAFF. CDR3 DNA sequence: TGCGCCAGCAGCCTCAGGGGGCAGAACACTGAAGCTTTCTTT. The chain links TRBV5-1 to TRBJ1-1; 8 bases agree with TRBD1. Trimming cost V 4 bases and J 1 base; bases outside gene matches: 3. This CDR3 has 14 amino acids. Germline V lookup: CDR1 SGHRS, CDR2 YFSETQ.

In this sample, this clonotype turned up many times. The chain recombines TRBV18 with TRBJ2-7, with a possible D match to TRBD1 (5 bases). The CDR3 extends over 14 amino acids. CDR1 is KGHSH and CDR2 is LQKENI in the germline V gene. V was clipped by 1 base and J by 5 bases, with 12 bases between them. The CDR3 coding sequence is TGTGCCAGCTCACCACAATCAGGGCGGAACGAGCAGTACTTC. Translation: CASSPQSGRNEQYF.

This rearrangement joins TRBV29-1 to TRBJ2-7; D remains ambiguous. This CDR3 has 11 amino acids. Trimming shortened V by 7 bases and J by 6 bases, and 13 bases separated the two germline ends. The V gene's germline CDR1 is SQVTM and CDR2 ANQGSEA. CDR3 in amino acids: CSAESNGEQYF. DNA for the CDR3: TGCAGCGCGGAAAGCAACGGCGAGCAGTACTTC.

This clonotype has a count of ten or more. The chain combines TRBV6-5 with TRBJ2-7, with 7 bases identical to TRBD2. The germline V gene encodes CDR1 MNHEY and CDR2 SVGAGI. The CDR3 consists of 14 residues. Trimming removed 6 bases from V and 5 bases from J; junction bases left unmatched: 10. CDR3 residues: CASSLIAGGDEQYF. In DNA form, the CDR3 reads TGTGCCAGCAGCCTTATAGCGGGCGGAGACGAGCAGTACTTC.

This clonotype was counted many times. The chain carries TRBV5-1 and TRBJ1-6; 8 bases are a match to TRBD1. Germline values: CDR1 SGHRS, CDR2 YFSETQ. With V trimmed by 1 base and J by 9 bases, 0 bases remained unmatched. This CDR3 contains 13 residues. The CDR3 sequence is CASSLTGGSPLHF. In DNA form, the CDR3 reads TGCGCCAGCAGCTTGACAGGGGGTTCACCCCTCCACTTT.

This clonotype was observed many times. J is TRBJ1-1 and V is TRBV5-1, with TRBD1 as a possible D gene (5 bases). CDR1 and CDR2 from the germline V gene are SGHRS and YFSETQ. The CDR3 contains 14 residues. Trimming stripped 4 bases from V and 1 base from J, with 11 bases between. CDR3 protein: CASSLRGRNTEAFF. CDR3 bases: TGCGCCAGCAGCCTCCGGGGGAGGAACACTGAAGCTTTCTTT.

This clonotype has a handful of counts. CDR3 sequence (DNA): TGCAGTGCCGGGACAGGGCTACAAGAGACCCAGTACTTC. Its protein product is CSAGTGLQETQYF. The rearrangement uses TRBV20-1 and TRBJ2-5; 9 nucleotides match TRBD1. The CDR3 is 13 residues long. V lost 6 bases, J lost 2 bases, and 4 bases stayed unmatched. The germline CDR1 and CDR2 sequences are DFQATT and SNEGSKA (reference sequence).

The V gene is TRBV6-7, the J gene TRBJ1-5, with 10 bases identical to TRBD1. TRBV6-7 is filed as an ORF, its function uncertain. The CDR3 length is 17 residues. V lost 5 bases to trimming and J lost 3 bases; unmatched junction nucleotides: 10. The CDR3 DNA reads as TGTGCCAGCAGTAATATTTGGGACAGGGGACTCAATCAGCCCCAGCATTTT. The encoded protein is CASSNIWDRGLNQPQHF.

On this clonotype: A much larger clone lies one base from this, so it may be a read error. The CDR3 reads CASSPESQETQYF. DNA of the CDR3: TGTGCCAGCAGCCCGGAAAGCCAAGAGACCCAGTACTTC. This rearrangement joins TRBV7-9 to TRBJ2-5; D uncertain. The CDR3 is 13 residues long. With 5 bases removed from V and 1 base from J, the gap between germline ends came to 8 bases. Per the germline V gene, CDR1 is SEHNR and CDR2 is FQNEAQ (reference sequence).

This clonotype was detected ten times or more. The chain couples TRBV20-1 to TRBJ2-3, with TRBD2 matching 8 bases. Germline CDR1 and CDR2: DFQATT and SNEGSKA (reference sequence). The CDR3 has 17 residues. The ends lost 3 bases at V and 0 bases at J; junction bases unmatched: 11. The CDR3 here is CSASPRFSGVSTDTQYF. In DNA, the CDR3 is TGCAGTGCTAGCCCCCGTTTTAGCGGGGTAAGCACAGATACGCAGTATTTT.

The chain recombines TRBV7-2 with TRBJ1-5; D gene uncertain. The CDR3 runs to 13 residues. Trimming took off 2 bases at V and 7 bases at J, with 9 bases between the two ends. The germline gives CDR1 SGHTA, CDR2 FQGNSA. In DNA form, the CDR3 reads TGTGCCAGCAGCTTATCCCAAGGACAGCCCCAGCATTTT. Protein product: CASSLSQGQPQHF.

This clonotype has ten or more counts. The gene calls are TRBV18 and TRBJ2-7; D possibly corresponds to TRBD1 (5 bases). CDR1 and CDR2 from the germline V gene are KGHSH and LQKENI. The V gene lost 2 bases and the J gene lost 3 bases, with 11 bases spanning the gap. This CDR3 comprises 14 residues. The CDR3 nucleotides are TGTGCCAGCTCACCATTGGGGCAGGGCTACGAGCAGTACTTC. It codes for CASSPLGQGYEQYF.

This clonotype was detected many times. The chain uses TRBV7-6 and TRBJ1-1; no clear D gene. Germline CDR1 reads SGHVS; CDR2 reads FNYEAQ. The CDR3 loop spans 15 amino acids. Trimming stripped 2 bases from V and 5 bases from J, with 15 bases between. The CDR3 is CASSLRDPGWTEAFF. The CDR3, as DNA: TGTGCCAGCAGCTTACGAGACCCGGGGTGGACTGAAGCTTTCTTT.

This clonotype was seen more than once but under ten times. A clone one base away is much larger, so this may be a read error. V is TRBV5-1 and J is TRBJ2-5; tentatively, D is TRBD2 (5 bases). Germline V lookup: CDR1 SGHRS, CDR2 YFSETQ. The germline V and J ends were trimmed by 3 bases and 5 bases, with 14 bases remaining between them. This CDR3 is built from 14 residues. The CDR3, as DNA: TGCGCCAGCAGCTCCGGAGGAAAGGGTGAGACCCAGTACTTC. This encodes CASSSGGKGETQYF.

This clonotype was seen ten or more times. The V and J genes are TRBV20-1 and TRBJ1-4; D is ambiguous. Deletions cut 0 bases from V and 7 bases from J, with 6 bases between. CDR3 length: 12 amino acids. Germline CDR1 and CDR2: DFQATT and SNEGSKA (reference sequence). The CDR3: CSARDFREKLFF. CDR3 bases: TGCAGTGCTAGAGATTTTCGTGAAAAACTGTTTTTT.

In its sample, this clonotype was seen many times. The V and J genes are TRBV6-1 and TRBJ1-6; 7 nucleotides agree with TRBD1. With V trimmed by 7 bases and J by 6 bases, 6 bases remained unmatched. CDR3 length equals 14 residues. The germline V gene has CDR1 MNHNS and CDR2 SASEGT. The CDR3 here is CASNRQGGNSPLHF. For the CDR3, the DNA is TGTGCCAGCAACCGACAGGGTGGTAATTCACCCCTCCACTTT.

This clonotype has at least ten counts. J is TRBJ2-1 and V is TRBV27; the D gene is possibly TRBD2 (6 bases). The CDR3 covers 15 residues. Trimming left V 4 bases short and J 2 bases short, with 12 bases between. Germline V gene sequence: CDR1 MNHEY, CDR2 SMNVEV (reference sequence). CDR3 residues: CASSWRGDPYNEQFF. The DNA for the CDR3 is TGTGCCAGCAGTTGGAGGGGTGACCCCTACAATGAGCAGTTCTTC.

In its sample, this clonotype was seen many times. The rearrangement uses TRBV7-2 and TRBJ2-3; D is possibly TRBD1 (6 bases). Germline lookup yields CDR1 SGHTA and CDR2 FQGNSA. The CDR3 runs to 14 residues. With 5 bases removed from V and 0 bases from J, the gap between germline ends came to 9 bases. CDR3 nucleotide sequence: TGTGCCAGCAGCGCACAGGGAAGCACAGATACGCAGTATTTT. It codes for CASSAQGSTDTQYF.

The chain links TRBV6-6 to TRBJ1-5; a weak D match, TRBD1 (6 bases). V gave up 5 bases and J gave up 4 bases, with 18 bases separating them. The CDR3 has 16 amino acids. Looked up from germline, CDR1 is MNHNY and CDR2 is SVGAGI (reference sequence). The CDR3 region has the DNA TGTGCCAGCAGTATAGGGACACTCCAGGGAAATCAGCCCCAGCATTTT. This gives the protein CASSIGTLQGNQPQHF.

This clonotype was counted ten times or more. CDR3 sequence reads: CSATHGGQPNTEAFF. The CDR3, as DNA: TGCAGTGCTACACACGGGGGACAGCCCAACACTGAAGCTTTCTTT. The J gene is TRBJ1-1, the V gene TRBV20-1, with 7 bases fitting TRBD1. Unmatched junction bases numbered 10, after V lost 4 bases and J lost 2 bases. From germline, CDR1 is DFQATT and CDR2 SNEGSKA (reference sequence). The CDR3 loop spans 15 amino acids.

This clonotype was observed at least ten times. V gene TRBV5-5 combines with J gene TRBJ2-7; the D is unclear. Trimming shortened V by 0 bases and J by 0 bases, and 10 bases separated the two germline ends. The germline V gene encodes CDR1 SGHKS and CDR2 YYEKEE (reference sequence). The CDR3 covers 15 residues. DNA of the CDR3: TGTGCCAGCAGCTTGGTTCTCAGCCCCTCCTACGAGCAGTACTTC. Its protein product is CASSLVLSPSYEQYF.